These T cell receptor beta chains were read from a single sample in a study of shared clonotypes between healthy human individuals. Sequenced by immunoSEQ multiplex PCR; TCRdb stores in-frame clones only, minus some. This sample has around 2.1 million clones, with around 95% found just once. Sequences were obtained from naive CD4+ T cells sorted from blood. The source of these receptors is a man younger than 30 in good health. Both conserved end residues are part of each CDR3. Fields, in order: V gene, J gene, CDR3 protein.

TRBV9	TRBJ1-1	CASSVTATNTEAFF
TRBV30	TRBJ1-5	CAWSRDRAQPQHF
TRBV6-5	TRBJ1-4	CASFRGFGEKLFF
TRBV4-1	TRBJ2-5	CASSQDLPIQTQYF
TRBV5-6	TRBJ1-5	CASNLGDGNQPQHF
TRBV7-8	TRBJ2-1	CASSLEGVYNEQFF
TRBV7-2	TRBJ2-4	CASSLAPGKNIQYF
TRBV10-2	TRBJ1-5	CASSEFGNNQPQHF
TRBV7-2	TRBJ1-2	CASSLDQSYGYTF
TRBV30	TRBJ1-1	CAWSPQGGTEAFF
TRBV6-5	TRBJ2-3	CASSSSRDTQYF
TRBV5-8	TRBJ1-5	CASSWGTGMGNQPQHF
TRBV6-5	TRBJ2-1	CASSYSGQWDDEQFF
TRBV7-2	TRBJ2-4	CASSRGASDIQYF
TRBV7-2	TRBJ2-6	CASSLGSPGTTGANVLTF
TRBV19	TRBJ2-7	CASSISGAGRTYEQYF
TRBV6-1	TRBJ1-1	CASSESVGPNTEAFF
TRBV2	TRBJ2-7	CASSEAHPGLAGVSGEQYF
TRBV6-1	TRBJ1-3	CASSERVTGNTIYF
TRBV10-3	TRBJ2-2	CAIRSGLAGRIERTGELFF
TRBV2	TRBJ2-1	CASSGQVVINEQFF
TRBV2	TRBJ2-5	CASRAGGKETQYF
TRBV7-2	TRBJ1-4	CASSLIGAVGSTNEKLFF
TRBV19	TRBJ1-5	CASSRQENSNQPQHF